This T cell receptor beta chain was sequenced in a study of blood T cell repertoires in COVID-19. In the case of this clone: Relative to the germline gene, one junction end is altered; a read error may explain this.

The data were produced by immunoSEQ multiplex PCR, yet TCRdb's version contains in-frame clones alone and is incomplete. Seen here are 90,000 to 150,000 clones, roughly 90% observed once, and the top ten hold 7.9%. CDR3 length: 14 residues. CDR1 KGHSH and CDR2 LQKENI come from the germline V gene. The rearrangement uses TRBV18 and TRBJ1-2, with D perhaps TRBD1 (6 bases). This clonotype was obtained from a man between 65 and 79 years old who had recovered from COVID-19. Sequencing was performed on peripheral blood. The CDR3 loop is CASSPLDRLAVLQF. The CDR3 nucleotides read TGTGCCAGCTCACCGCTCGACAGGCTGGCCGTACTACAATTC. The whole variable domain, filled in from reference TRBV18 and TRBJ1-2, reads NAGVMQNPRHLVRRRGQEARLRCSPMKGHSHVYWYRQLPEEGLKFMVYLQKENIIDESGMPKERFSAEFPKEGPSILRIQQVVRGDSAAYFCASSPLDRLAVLQFGSGTRLTVV.